These T cell receptor beta chains were read from a single sample in a study of radiation and T cells in renal cell carcinoma. Generated by immunoSEQ multiplex PCR, the TCRdb table keeps only in-frame clones and is missing some. The table lists about 90,000 clones, about 85% of them singletons, with around 9.1% in the top ten. Sequenced here: blood, sampled from a patient whose treatment included radiotherapy and nephrectomy. Every receptor here comes from a man in his fifties with renal cell carcinoma. Each CDR3 is given with its conserved first and last residue.

V gene: TRBV30; J gene: TRBJ2-3; CDR3 protein: CAWSVEGLATDTQYF
V gene: TRBV19; J gene: TRBJ2-2; CDR3 protein: CASGQGNTGELFF
V gene: TRBV7-2; J gene: TRBJ2-7; CDR3 protein: CASSLVRDRVYEQYF
V gene: TRBV6-1; J gene: TRBJ1-2; CDR3 protein: CASSTQGQGGYTF
V gene: TRBV28; J gene: TRBJ1-4; CDR3 protein: CASSGVGQGFNEKLFF
V gene: TRBV2; J gene: TRBJ2-3; CDR3 protein: CASSGGGATDTQYF
V gene: TRBV30; J gene: TRBJ1-1; CDR3 protein: CAWSITGGAGGKAFF
V gene: TRBV11-2; J gene: TRBJ2-5; CDR3 protein: CASSWAGGQETQYF
V gene: TRBV6-1; J gene: TRBJ1-1; CDR3 protein: CASRPTNENTEAFF
V gene: TRBV27; J gene: TRBJ2-3; CDR3 protein: CASSNAFVTDTQYF
V gene: TRBV5-1; J gene: TRBJ1-4; CDR3 protein: CASSSDSSTNEKLFF
V gene: TRBV28; J gene: TRBJ1-1; CDR3 protein: CASSPTRTANTEAFF
V gene: TRBV19; J gene: TRBJ1-2; CDR3 protein: CATGPPGYGYTF
V gene: TRBV6-1; J gene: TRBJ2-7; CDR3 protein: CASTAVNGPYEQYF
V gene: TRBV7-2; J gene: TRBJ1-6; CDR3 protein: CASSLVGAPSGSPLHF
V gene: TRBV27; J gene: TRBJ1-2; CDR3 protein: CASSPDRGPYTF
V gene: TRBV6-1; J gene: TRBJ1-1; CDR3 protein: CASSDFGQSTEAFF
V gene: TRBV5-1; J gene: TRBJ2-7; CDR3 protein: CASSLVSGSLHYEQYF
V gene: TRBV5-8; J gene: TRBJ1-6; CDR3 protein: CASRTRLNSPLHF
V gene: TRBV19; J gene: TRBJ2-3; CDR3 protein: CASSPGLAYSTDTQYF
V gene: TRBV6-1; J gene: TRBJ2-1; CDR3 protein: CASSELGAGSYNEQFF
V gene: TRBV6-4; J gene: TRBJ2-3; CDR3 protein: CASSPEGGDTDTQYF
V gene: TRBV2; J gene: TRBJ1-6; CDR3 protein: CASSSDNSPLHF
V gene: TRBV15; J gene: TRBJ1-5; CDR3 protein: CATSRDRGHNQPQHF
V gene: TRBV9; J gene: TRBJ1-1; CDR3 protein: CASNEHSQNTEAFF
V gene: TRBV5-1; J gene: TRBJ1-1; CDR3 protein: CASSSTGNTEAFF
V gene: TRBV5-1; J gene: TRBJ2-3; CDR3 protein: CASSPTAGTDTQYF
V gene: TRBV9; J gene: TRBJ1-1; CDR3 protein: CASSGGSLEAFF
V gene: TRBV19; J gene: TRBJ2-7; CDR3 protein: CASSTRLGYEQYF
V gene: TRBV5-4; J gene: TRBJ2-7; CDR3 protein: CASSAVAGGPEQYF
V gene: TRBV6-5; J gene: TRBJ2-2; CDR3 protein: CASSVTANTGELFF
V gene: TRBV6-6; J gene: TRBJ2-1; CDR3 protein: CASSPGQNYNEQFF
V gene: TRBV7-9; J gene: TRBJ2-1; CDR3 protein: CASSDSGTHNEQFF
V gene: TRBV11-2; J gene: TRBJ1-1; CDR3 protein: CASSSGVDTEAFF
V gene: TRBV27; J gene: TRBJ2-5; CDR3 protein: CASRRGEETQYF
V gene: TRBV4-3; J gene: TRBJ2-2; CDR3 protein: CASSQVPGGFGELFF
V gene: TRBV6-5; J gene: TRBJ2-2; CDR3 protein: CASSPTGGELFF
V gene: TRBV4-3; J gene: TRBJ2-7; CDR3 protein: CASSQVQATYEQYF
V gene: TRBV10-3; J gene: TRBJ2-3; CDR3 protein: CAVKAGGPKDTQYF
V gene: TRBV5-4; J gene: TRBJ1-2; CDR3 protein: CASSWDRLQGYTF
V gene: TRBV20-1; J gene: TRBJ2-2; CDR3 protein: CSAQLAGELFF
V gene: TRBV7-8; J gene: TRBJ1-1; CDR3 protein: CASSLFRAEGTEAFF